The 29 T cell receptor beta chains in this list originate from one sample, sequenced in a study of response to subunit inactivated influenza vaccine. From the RT-PCR reads, TCRdb called clonotypes with MiXCR, one entry per CDR3 protein. The sample comprises hundreds of thousands of distinct CDR3 sequences, approximately 12% of which are singletons, and 10% rests with the top ten. Here the sequenced sample was PBMCs from blood, taken on the day of vaccination. The receptor source for this set is a man over 45 who received an inactivated influenza vaccine.

This clonotype has more than one count but fewer than ten. This CDR3 is CASRLGTSGGSEQFF. The CDR3 DNA is TGTGCCAGCAGACTAGGGACTAGCGGGGGTAGTGAGCAGTTCTTC. The V and J genes are TRBV11-1 and TRBJ2-1, with 14 bases matching TRBD2. The CDR3 has 15 residues. V was clipped by 6 bases and J by 9 bases; unmatched bases: 7. In germline, CDR1 is SGHAT, CDR2 FQDESV (reference sequence).

This clonotype was observed a few times. The gene calls are TRBV28 and TRBJ2-5; D uncertain. The germline V gene has CDR1 MDHEN and CDR2 SYDVKM. V was clipped by 8 bases and J by 2 bases, with 12 bases between them. This CDR3 contains 13 residues. The CDR3 region is CASQRATQETQYF. The CDR3 nucleotides are TGTGCCAGCCAAAGGGCCACTCAAGAGACCCAGTACTTC.

Only a few counts were recorded for this clonotype. The rearrangement joins TRBV3-1 to TRBJ2-7; no firm D call. Trimming cost V 0 bases and J 7 bases, with 10 bases left between them. The germline V gene has CDR1 LGHDT and CDR2 YNNKEL (reference sequence). This CDR3 region has 13 residues. DNA for the CDR3: TGTGCCAGCAGCCAAGAGGGCCCAGTGGAGCAGTACTTC. As protein: CASSQEGPVEQYF.

A note on this clonotype: A much larger clone differs by one base, so this may be a read error. The CDR3 DNA reads as TGTGCCATCAGTAAGTCTCTGGGGACGGGTCAGCCCCAGCATTTT. It translates to CAISKSLGTGQPQHF. The V and J genes are TRBV10-3 and TRBJ1-5; TRBD1 is a possible D gene (5 bases). The length of the CDR3 is 15 residues. Germline V lookup: CDR1 ENHRY, CDR2 SYGVKD.

This chain joins TRBV20-1 and TRBJ2-2, with 12 bases identical to TRBD1. The CDR3 has 15 residues. In germline, CDR1 is DFQATT, CDR2 SNEGSKA (reference sequence). The ends lost 5 bases at V and 4 bases at J; junction bases unmatched: 5. DNA for the CDR3: TGCAGTGCTCGGGACAGGGGGCGGCTCACCGGGGAGCTGTTTTTT. Translating gives CSARDRGRLTGELFF.

The chain is built from TRBV5-1 and TRBJ2-1; TRBD1 aligns across 9 bases. J was trimmed by 1 base and V by 3 bases; bases with no gene match: 5. This CDR3 contains 16 residues. CDR1 and CDR2 (germline): SGHRS, YFSETQ. This CDR3 reads CASSSGQGISYNEQFF. The CDR3 nucleotides are TGCGCCAGCAGCTCGGGACAGGGAATATCCTACAATGAGCAGTTCTTC.

This clonotype was counted between two and nine times. The J gene is TRBJ1-6, the V gene TRBV12-3 or TRBV12-4; D gene unclear. Trimming shortened V by 5 bases and J by 9 bases, and 11 bases separated the two germline ends. The CDR3 is 13 amino acids. CDR3 amino acids: CASSADFSSPLHF. CDR3 nucleotides: TGTGCCAGCAGTGCGGACTTTTCTTCACCCCTCCACTTT.

This clonotype has just a few counts. The chain carries TRBV4-1 and TRBJ1-3; D might be TRBD1 (5 bases). The CDR3 covers 16 residues. V was shortened by 4 bases and J by 2 bases, with 15 bases between the two germline ends. The germline CDR1 and CDR2 sequences are MGHRA and YSYEKL. CDR3: CASSLSPGGAGNTIYF. In DNA form, the CDR3 reads TGCGCCAGCAGCCTTTCGCCCGGGGGTGCTGGAAACACCATATATTTT.

This clonotype was counted only a few times. This CDR3 reads CASSPGLTKEQETQYF. The CDR3 nucleotides read TGTGCCAGCAGCCCGGGACTCACAAAGGAACAAGAGACCCAGTACTTC. The chain links TRBV7-2 to TRBJ2-5; a weak D match, TRBD2 (6 bases). CDR1 and CDR2 (germline): SGHTA, FQGNSA. Deletions cut 5 bases from V and 2 bases from J, with 18 bases between. The CDR3 length is 16 residues.

In its sample, this clonotype was seen many times. V and J are TRBV9 and TRBJ2-1, with a possible D match to TRBD2 (5 bases). Germline values: CDR1 SGDLS, CDR2 YYNGEE. The CDR3 extends over 11 amino acids. V lost 7 bases and J 5 bases, leaving 7 bases between the germline ends. The CDR3 here is CASRGHNEQFF. In nucleotides, the CDR3 is TGTGCCAGCCGGGGTCACAATGAGCAGTTCTTC.

This rearrangement joins TRBV4-1 to TRBJ2-7, with D perhaps TRBD2 (8 bases). The CDR3 totals 15 residues. With 4 bases removed from V and 7 bases from J, the gap between germline ends came to 20 bases. The germline V gene has CDR1 MGHRA and CDR2 YSYEKL. CDR3 in amino acids: CASSPLGRGLREQYF. As DNA, the CDR3 is TGCGCCAGCAGCCCCCTCGGGAGGGGGCTCCGAGAGCAGTACTTC.

This chain links TRBV20-1 with TRBJ2-3; D perhaps matches TRBD2 (6 bases). CDR1 is DFQATT and CDR2 is SNEGSKA in the germline V gene (reference sequence). The V end lost 0 bases, the J end lost 5 bases, and 21 bases lay between the germline ends. This CDR3 has 17 amino acids. This chain's CDR3 is CSARDLGRRTQRDTQYF. CDR3 bases: TGCAGTGCTAGAGATCTCGGGAGAAGAACCCAACGAGATACGCAGTATTTT.

V usage is TRBV13 and J usage is TRBJ2-3; D might be TRBD1 or TRBD2, each matching 5 bases. Deletions cut 11 bases from V and 5 bases from J, with 14 bases between. The CDR3 contains 12 residues. Germline lookup yields CDR1 PRHDT and CDR2 FYEKMQ (reference sequence). The CDR3 DNA reads TGTGCCGGGGACCTCGTGGGAGATACGCAGTATTTT. This translates into CAGDLVGDTQYF.

This clonotype was detected only a few times. The chain is built from TRBV10-3 and TRBJ2-3; possibly TRBD2 for D (6 bases). V was pared by 6 bases and J by 4 bases, with 20 bases between. The V gene's germline CDR1 is ENHRY and CDR2 SYGVKD. The CDR3 is 16 amino acids. The CDR3 bases are TGTGCCATCAGGCGAGGGGACGGGAGAGCCGCAGATACGCAGTATTTT. Protein: CAIRRGDGRAADTQYF.

J is TRBJ2-7 and V is TRBV29-1; D may be TRBD1 (6 bases). V was pared by 0 bases and J by 6 bases, with 12 bases between. The CDR3 is 13 amino acids. In germline, CDR1 is SQVTM, CDR2 ANQGSEA. The CDR3 region is CSVEDQGTLEQYF. CDR3 bases: TGCAGCGTTGAAGATCAGGGGACCCTCGAGCAGTACTTC.

V is TRBV14 and J is TRBJ2-7; tentatively, D is TRBD2 (6 bases). The CDR3 loop spans 14 amino acids. Germline V gives CDR1 SGHDN, CDR2 FVKESK. Trimming stripped 2 bases from V and 0 bases from J, with 8 bases between. The CDR3 bases are TGTGCCAGCAGCCAACTAGCGAGCTCCTACGAGCAGTACTTC. Protein product: CASSQLASSYEQYF.

The sample holds many counts of this clonotype. This chain links TRBV6-5 with TRBJ2-7; a possible D gene is TRBD2 (5 bases). The CDR3 is made up of 15 amino acids. Trimming shortened V by 2 bases and J by 1 base, and 12 bases separated the two germline ends. The V gene's germline CDR1 is MNHEY and CDR2 SVGAGI. CDR3 in amino acids: CASSYDRDPSYEQYF. DNA of the CDR3: TGTGCCAGCAGTTACGATCGGGATCCTTCCTACGAGCAGTACTTC.

This chain links TRBV5-1 with TRBJ2-2; 13 nucleotides align to TRBD2. Germline CDR1 and CDR2: SGHRS and YFSETQ. The CDR3 has 16 amino acids. The trim removed 4 bases at V and 6 bases at J, leaving 6 bases unmatched. As DNA, the CDR3 is TGCGCCAGCAGCCCGCCGGGACTAGCGGGGCCCGGGGAGCTGTTTTTT. As protein: CASSPPGLAGPGELFF.

The chain has TRBV10-3 and TRBJ1-5; tentative D call: TRBD1 (5 bases). V shed 4 bases and J shed 4 bases, with 8 bases lying between them. The germline V gene encodes CDR1 ENHRY and CDR2 SYGVKD. The CDR3 is 13 residues long. In DNA, the CDR3 is TGTGCCATCAGTGTGACAGTAAATCAGCCCCAGCATTTT. Translated, it gives CAISVTVNQPQHF.

The rearrangement uses TRBV20-1 and TRBJ2-7, with 7 positions matching TRBD1. J was trimmed by 5 bases and V by 6 bases; bases with no gene match: 7. CDR3 length: 12 amino acids. Germline lookup yields CDR1 DFQATT and CDR2 SNEGSKA (reference sequence). The DNA of the CDR3 is TGCAGTGCGAGGCACACAGGGGACGAGCAGTACTTC. Translating it yields CSARHTGDEQYF.

The rearrangement joins TRBV3-1 to TRBJ2-6, with D perhaps being TRBD1 or TRBD2 (6 bases each). Germline V gene sequence: CDR1 LGHDT, CDR2 YNNKEL (reference sequence). The CDR3 is made up of 15 amino acids. Trimming left V 4 bases short and J 6 bases short, with 13 bases between. The CDR3 region has the DNA TGTGCCAGCAGCCCCGACGGGGGCTCGGCCAACGTCCTGACTTTC. Protein product: CASSPDGGSANVLTF.

This clonotype was detected many times. The chain has TRBV2 and TRBJ2-7, with D uncertain. V was trimmed by 3 bases and J by 1 base, leaving 10 bases between them. The CDR3 has 14 amino acids. The germline gives CDR1 SNHLY, CDR2 FYNNEI. The CDR3 spells CASSERILSYEQYF. CDR3 in DNA: TGTGCCAGCAGTGAGAGAATACTTTCCTACGAGCAGTACTTC. Together with reference TRBV2 and TRBJ2-7, the CDR3 gives the full variable domain: EPEVTQTPSHQVTQMGQEVILRCVPISNHLYFYWYRQILGQKVEFLVSFYNNEISEKSEIFDDQFSVERPDGSNFTLKIRSTKLEDSAMYFCASSERILSYEQYFGPGTRLTVT.

This chain connects TRBV3-1 to TRBJ2-5, with D unclear. This CDR3 is built from 12 residues. Germline values: CDR1 LGHDT, CDR2 YNNKEL (reference sequence). Trimming removed 1 base at V and 5 bases at J, with 5 bases between. The CDR3 bases are TGTGCCAGCAGCCAAGCCGTGGAGACCCAGTACTTC. This codes for CASSQAVETQYF.

In its sample, this clonotype was seen a few times. The V and J genes are TRBV20-1 and TRBJ2-3; TRBD2 matches at 11 bases. The CDR3 has 14 residues. Germline trimming cut 4 bases from V and 7 bases from J; bases unmatched to any gene: 7. From germline, CDR1 is DFQATT and CDR2 SNEGSKA (reference sequence). For the CDR3, the DNA is TGCAGTGCTAAGGGGACTAGCGGACGATATACGCAGTATTTT. Its translation: CSAKGTSGRYTQYF.

In its sample, this clonotype was seen a few times. The J gene is TRBJ1-4, the V gene TRBV18; possible D gene TRBD1, 5 bases. Per germline, CDR1 KGHSH and CDR2 LQKENI. Trimming removed 0 bases at V and 7 bases at J, with 12 bases between. The CDR3 covers 15 residues. CDR3 loop: CASSPPGGFGEKLFF. As DNA, the CDR3 is TGTGCCAGCTCACCACCGGGGGGGTTCGGTGAAAAACTGTTTTTT.

The chain uses TRBV7-6 and TRBJ2-7; TRBD1 agrees at 7 bases. There are 12 residues in the CDR3. CDR1 is SGHVS and CDR2 is FNYEAQ in the germline V gene. V trimming: 4 bases; J trimming: 5 bases; junction bases outside the gene matches: 2. CDR3: CASSYQGDEQYF. The DNA for the CDR3 is TGTGCCAGCAGCTACCAGGGGGACGAGCAGTACTTC.

This clonotype was counted ten times or more. V gene TRBV4-2 combines with J gene TRBJ1-1; D not resolved. Trimming shortened V by 1 base and J by 4 bases, and 7 bases separated the two germline ends. Germline assignment: CDR1 LGHNA and CDR2 YNFKEQ. This CDR3 is built from 13 residues. Written as DNA, the CDR3 is TGTGCCAGCAGCCAAGGAGTGGGCACTGAAGCTTTCTTT. It translates to CASSQGVGTEAFF.

This clonotype came up a few times. V usage is TRBV10-3 and J usage is TRBJ1-2; D remains unclear. With 7 bases removed from V and 4 bases from J, the gap between germline ends came to 16 bases. This CDR3 is built from 14 residues. Germline V gene lookup returns CDR1 ENHRY and CDR2 SYGVKD. This CDR3 reads CAITRGVDPYGYTF. The CDR3 coding sequence is TGTGCCATCACTCGGGGAGTGGACCCCTATGGCTACACCTTC.

There are a few counts of this clonotype. V and J are TRBV4-3 and TRBJ2-7; D may match TRBD1 or TRBD2 (5 bases each). Germline CDR1 and CDR2: LGHNA and YSLEER. This CDR3 is 15 amino acids long. V gave up 3 bases and J gave up 5 bases, with 17 bases separating them. CDR3 loop: CASSQGTRAADEQYF. The CDR3 nucleotides read TGCGCCAGCAGCCAGGGGACCAGAGCGGCTGACGAGCAGTACTTC.